Only a few counts were recorded for the clone carrying this T cell receptor beta chain. Its antigen is as yet unknown. With iRepertoire HTBI primers and Arm-PCR of CDR3 regions, TCR beta libraries were built. TCRdb re-called the multiplex PCR reads through MiXCR, storing one row per CDR3 protein. The repertoire includes hundreds of thousands of distinct CDR3 sequences, about a sixth of them detected once, and roughly 20% sits in the top ten. The entry originates in a study of regulatory T cells in long-lasting Graves disease. General study results and limits: With persistent disease, TRBV28, TRBJ1-2 and TRBJ2-5 were the favored segments.

Time point here: newly diagnosed GD, antithyroid drugs for less than 3 months. RNA from PBMCs was the source of the TCR library. Per germline, CDR1 LGHDT and CDR2 YNNKEL (reference sequence). This CDR3 has 14 residues. Trimming cost V 3 bases and J 7 bases; bases outside gene matches: 3. This sequence was found in a female donor with Graves disease. Sequenced material: peripheral blood mononuclear cells (PBMCs), taken at new diagnosis, from a patient treated with antithyroid drugs. The chain links TRBV3-1 to TRBJ2-5; 12 nucleotides align to TRBD2. This CDR3 is CASSHLAGGSTQYF. CDR3 bases: TGTGCCAGCAGCCATCTAGCGGGGGGGTCGACCCAGTACTTC.